The count of the clone carrying this TCR beta chain is one. The data are from a study of blood T cell repertoires in COVID-19. The method was immunoSEQ multiplex PCR; TCRdb's version includes in-frame clones alone and lacks a portion of them. The sample has more than 250,000 clones, about 92% seen once. The receptor's source is a woman aged 25 to 45 who had recovered from COVID-19. What was sequenced was PBMCs or T cells enriched from blood (not recorded which).

The CDR3 region has the DNA TGTGCCAGCAGTTACCGGGACAGGCTATCCTACGAGCAGTACTTC. Translated, it gives CASSYRDRLSYEQYF. The genes are TRBV6-5 and TRBJ2-7; 8 bases map to TRBD1. J was trimmed by 1 base and V by 2 bases; bases with no gene match: 4. The CDR3 loop spans 15 amino acids. Germline CDR1 reads MNHEY; CDR2 reads SVGAGI.